The sequence of this T cell receptor (beta chain) was determined in a study of blood T cells in healthy people across ages. The overall study: About one barcoded beta molecule per two T cells came from capture by template switching. Whole-study findings and limits: Higher diversity, along with more naive CD4+ cells, distinguished long-lived donors from aged donors.

The length of the CDR3 is 13 residues. V lost 7 bases and J lost 10; bases outside the gene matches: 13. Germline assignment: CDR1 SQVTM and CDR2 ANQGSEA. Each sample yielded at least 5.5 micrograms of PBMC total RNA. Alongside a J-beta primer mix, a sample-barcoded 5' primer served in a second PCR lasting roughly 7 to 11 cycles. Each cDNA molecule, via a template-switch adaptor with 12 random nucleotides, was tagged. TCRdb analysed the 5' RACE reads with MiXCR anew, one entry per CDR3 protein. The repertoire has 1.4 million or so distinct CDR3 sequences, roughly two fifths of them found once; the top ten carry about 4.1%. Comment on this clonotype: Its target is not known.

The TCR comes from a woman younger than 35 in good health. The specimen was blood. The chain recombines TRBV29-1 with TRBJ2-7, with 10 bases fitting TRBD2. CDR3 region: CSDKREGSHEQYF. In nucleotides, the CDR3 is TGCAGCGACAAGCGGGAGGGTTCACATGAACAGTACTTC.